This T cell receptor (beta chain) was profiled in a study of blood T cell repertoires in COVID-19. The CDR3 is made up of 14 amino acids. Germline CDR1 LGHDT, CDR2 YNNKEL (reference sequence). On this clone: An end of the junction does not agree with germline; a read error may underlie this.

As originally analysed: The authors estimated nucleated cell counts from reference gene primer amplification. The table came from immunoSEQ multiplex PCR; TCRdb's copy has only in-frame clones and leaves some out. V and J calls and clone size are as listed in that table; D and trimming were resolved from the DNA. The sample lists roughly 78,000 clones, approximately 86% seen once, with approximately 1.9% in the top ten. The chain combines TRBV3-1 (or the pseudogene TRBV3-2) with TRBJ1-6; D is unclear. Source material: peripheral blood. The origin of this receptor is a woman aged 55-70 years with acute or convalescent COVID-19. For the CDR3, the DNA is TGTGCCAGCAGCCAATTCTCCTCTAATTCACCCCTCCACTTT. Its protein product is CASSQFSSNSPLHF.